This T cell receptor beta chain was found in a study of a mutant IDH1 vaccine in newly diagnosed glioma (dated by TCRdb to about 2021). As for the study more broadly: Vaccination began 4-6 weeks after radiotherapy alone, or alongside temozolomide cycles in the chemotherapy-containing groups. Of the 25 to 35 patients who were treated, around 60% were male and 37.5% were female, and the mean age was around 43 years. Prior to enrollment, patients had been given standard therapy consisting of radiotherapy alone, temozolomide alone, or radiochemotherapy with temozolomide, with the combination given to most patients. Visit V12 was the week-35 safety follow-up and visit V13 was the week-47 end of study. Peripheral blood was drawn at six visits: V03 (baseline), V05, V07, V10, V12 and V13. For exploratory analyses, about two dozen treated patients had longitudinal TCRB deep sequencing done wherever samples were available.

Reading the label with the study, this specimen's time point is: week 35, safety follow-up. Each vaccine dose, consisting of 300 ug of a 20-mer mutant IDH1 peptide in Montanide, was administered subcutaneously with topical imiquimod. Patients received eight vaccinations in weeks 1, 3, 5, 7, 11, 15, 19 and 23, corresponding to visits V03 through V10. The donors had newly diagnosed IDH1-mutant astrocytomas of WHO grade 3 or 4 that showed loss of nuclear ATRX. The samples were drawn from NOA16, a multicentre, single-arm, open-label phase I trial in Germany that tested a mutant IDH1 peptide vaccine in humans for the first time. Genomic DNA for TCRB sequencing was extracted from EDTA blood using the DNeasy Blood and Tissue Kit. Findings and caveats that apply to the study as a whole: No apparent relationship was observed between pseudoprogression and alterations in the top peripheral T cell clonotypes detected by TCRB sequencing. Immune responses induced by the vaccine were seen in over 80% of patients across multiple MHC alleles. Availability determined which PBMC samples were chosen for TCRB deep sequencing. The authors stated that sample limitations prevented analyses of patient blood samples from being reproduced.

The library came from the immunoSEQ multiplex PCR assay. Rearranged TCR beta chain sequences were amplified with the hsTCRB Kit following the manufacturer's protocol. TCRB libraries were sequenced on an Illumina MiSeq. Per the source publication's procedure: Demultiplexing, trimming and gene mapping were performed with the kit vendor's proprietary platform. TCRdb holds this immuneACCESS table with in-frame rearrangements only. Some clones are missing; in checked studies, unresolved V genes explain under half, and the rest has no known cause. Clone size and V and J calls were adopted from that table, with D and trimming inferred from the DNA. The sample has around 60,000 clones on record, roughly 76% of them singletons. Clones ranked in the top ten supply under 7% of the sample. A note on this clone: Its antigen specificity is not known. No base qualities exist here, and no much larger clone lies one base off it.

V loses 5 bases of germline sequence and J loses 6 bases, and the interval between the two ends is 16 bases. The CDR3 sequence holds 13 residues, the cysteine and phenylalanine included. Only the CDR3 DNA stays, 39 bases, in frame from base 1. The germline V gene (reference sequence) supplies CDR1 GTSNPN and CDR2 SVGIG. Recombination linked TRBV30 to TRBJ1-2; the D gene is perhaps TRBD1, on 5 matching bases. Material: PBMCs, obtained from a glioma patient whose treatment included an IDH1 peptide vaccine. The receptor was derived from a man between 35 and 55 years old with glioma. The CDR3 loop reads CAWDGGLGNGYTF. The DNA is as follows: TGTGCCTGGGACGGGGGACTTGGTAATGGCTACACCTTC.